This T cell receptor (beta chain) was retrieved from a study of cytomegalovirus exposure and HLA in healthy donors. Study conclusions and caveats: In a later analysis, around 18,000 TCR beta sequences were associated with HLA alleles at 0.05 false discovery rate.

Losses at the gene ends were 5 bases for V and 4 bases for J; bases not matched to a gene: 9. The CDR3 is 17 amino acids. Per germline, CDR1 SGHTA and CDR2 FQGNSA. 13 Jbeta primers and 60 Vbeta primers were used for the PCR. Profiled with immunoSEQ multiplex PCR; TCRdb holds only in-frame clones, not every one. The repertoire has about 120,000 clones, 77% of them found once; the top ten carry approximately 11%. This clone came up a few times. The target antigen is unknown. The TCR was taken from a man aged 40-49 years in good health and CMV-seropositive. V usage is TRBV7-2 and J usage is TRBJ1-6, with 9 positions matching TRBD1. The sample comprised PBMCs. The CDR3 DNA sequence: TGTGCCAGCAGCCCCCACCTGGGGACAGGGTATAATTCACCCCTCCACTTT. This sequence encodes CASSPHLGTGYNSPLHF.